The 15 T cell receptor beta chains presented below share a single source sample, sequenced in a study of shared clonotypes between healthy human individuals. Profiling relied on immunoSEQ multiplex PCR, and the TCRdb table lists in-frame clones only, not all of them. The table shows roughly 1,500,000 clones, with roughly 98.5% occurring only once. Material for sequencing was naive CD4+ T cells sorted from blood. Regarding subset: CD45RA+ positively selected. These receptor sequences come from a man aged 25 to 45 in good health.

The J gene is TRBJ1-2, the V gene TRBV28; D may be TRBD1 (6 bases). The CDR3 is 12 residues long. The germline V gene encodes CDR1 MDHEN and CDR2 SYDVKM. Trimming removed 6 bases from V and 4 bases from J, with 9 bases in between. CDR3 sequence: CASRQDSYGYTF. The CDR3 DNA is TGTGCCAGCAGGCAGGACAGCTATGGCTACACCTTC.

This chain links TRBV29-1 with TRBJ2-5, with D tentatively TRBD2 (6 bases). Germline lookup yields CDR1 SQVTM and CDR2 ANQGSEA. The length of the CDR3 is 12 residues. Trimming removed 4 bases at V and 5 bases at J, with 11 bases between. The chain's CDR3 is CSVGAGPETQYF. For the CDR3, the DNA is TGCAGCGTTGGGGCGGGACCGGAGACCCAGTACTTC.

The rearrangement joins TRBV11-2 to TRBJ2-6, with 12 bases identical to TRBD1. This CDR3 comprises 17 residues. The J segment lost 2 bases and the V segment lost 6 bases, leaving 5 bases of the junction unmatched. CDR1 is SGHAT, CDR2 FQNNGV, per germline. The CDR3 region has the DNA TGTGCCAGCAGTTCAGGGACAGGGGGCGCTGGGGCCAACGTCCTGACTTTC. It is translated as CASSSGTGGAGANVLTF.

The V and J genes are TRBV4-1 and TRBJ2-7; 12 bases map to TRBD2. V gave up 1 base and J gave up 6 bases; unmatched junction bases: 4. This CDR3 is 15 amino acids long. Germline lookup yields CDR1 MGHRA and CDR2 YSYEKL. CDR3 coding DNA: TGCGCCAGCAGCCAAGGACTAGCGGGAGCAGGCGAGCAGTACTTC. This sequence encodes CASSQGLAGAGEQYF.

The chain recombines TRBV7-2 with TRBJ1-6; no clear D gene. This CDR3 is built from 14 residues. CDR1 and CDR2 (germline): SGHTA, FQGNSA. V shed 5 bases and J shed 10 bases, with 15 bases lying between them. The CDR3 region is CASSAGLGWSPLHF. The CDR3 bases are TGTGCCAGCAGCGCCGGGCTGGGGTGGTCACCCCTCCACTTT.

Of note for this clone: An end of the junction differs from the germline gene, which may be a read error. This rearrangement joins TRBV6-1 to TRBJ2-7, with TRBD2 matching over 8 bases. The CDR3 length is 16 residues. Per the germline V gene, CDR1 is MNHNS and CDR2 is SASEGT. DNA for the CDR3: TGTGCCAGCACTGAAGGGCTAGCGGGTTTATCTTCCGAGCAGTACTTC. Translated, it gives CASTEGLAGLSSEQYF.

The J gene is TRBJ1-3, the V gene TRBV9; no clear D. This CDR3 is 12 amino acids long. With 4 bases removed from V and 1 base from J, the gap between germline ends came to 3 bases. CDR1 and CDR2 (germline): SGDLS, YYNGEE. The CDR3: CASSQSGNTIYF. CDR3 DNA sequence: TGTGCCAGCAGCCAGTCTGGAAACACCATATATTTT.

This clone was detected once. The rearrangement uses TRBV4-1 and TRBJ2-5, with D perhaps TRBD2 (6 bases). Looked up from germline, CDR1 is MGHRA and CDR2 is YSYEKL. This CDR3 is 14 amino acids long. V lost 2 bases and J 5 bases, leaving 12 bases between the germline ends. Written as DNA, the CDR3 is TGCGCCAGCAGCCAATCGGGAGCTGATGAGACCCAGTACTTC. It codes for CASSQSGADETQYF.

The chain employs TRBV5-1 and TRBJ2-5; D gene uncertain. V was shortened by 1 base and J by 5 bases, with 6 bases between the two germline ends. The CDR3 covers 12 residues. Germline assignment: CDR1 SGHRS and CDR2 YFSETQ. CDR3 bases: TGCGCCAGCAGCTTGAACTATGAGACCCAGTACTTC. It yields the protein CASSLNYETQYF. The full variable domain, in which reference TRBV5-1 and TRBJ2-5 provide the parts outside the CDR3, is KAGVTQTPRYLIKTRGQQVTLSCSPISGHRSVSWYQQTPGQGLQFLFEYFSETQRNKGNFPGRFSGRQFSNSRSEMNVSTLELGDSALYLCASSLNYETQYFGPGTRLLVL.

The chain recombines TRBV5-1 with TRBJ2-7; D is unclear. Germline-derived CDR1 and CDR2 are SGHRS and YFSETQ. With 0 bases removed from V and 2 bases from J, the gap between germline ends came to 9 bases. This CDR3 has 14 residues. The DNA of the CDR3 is TGCGCCAGCAGCTTGGCTCCCGGAGCCTACGAGCAGTACTTC. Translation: CASSLAPGAYEQYF.

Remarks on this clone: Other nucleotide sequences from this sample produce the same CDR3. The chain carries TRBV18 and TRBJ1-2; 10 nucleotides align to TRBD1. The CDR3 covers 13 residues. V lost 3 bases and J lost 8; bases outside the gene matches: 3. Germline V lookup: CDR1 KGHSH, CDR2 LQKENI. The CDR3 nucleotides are TGTGCCAGCTCACCTGACAGGGGGCTCGGCTACACCTTC. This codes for CASSPDRGLGYTF.

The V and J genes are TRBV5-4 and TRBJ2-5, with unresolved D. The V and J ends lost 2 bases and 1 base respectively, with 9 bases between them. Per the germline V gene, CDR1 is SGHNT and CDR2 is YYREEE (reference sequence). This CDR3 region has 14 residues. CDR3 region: CASSFGLGQETQYF. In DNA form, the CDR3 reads TGTGCCAGCAGCTTCGGGCTGGGCCAAGAGACCCAGTACTTC.

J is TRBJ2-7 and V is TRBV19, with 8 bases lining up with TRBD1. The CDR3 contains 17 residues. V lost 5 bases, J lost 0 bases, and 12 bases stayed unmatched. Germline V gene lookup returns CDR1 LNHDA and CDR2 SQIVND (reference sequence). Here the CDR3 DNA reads TGTGCCAGTAGTCCCCGGGGGTGGGACAGGCGCTCCTACGAGCAGTACTTC. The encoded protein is CASSPRGWDRRSYEQYF.

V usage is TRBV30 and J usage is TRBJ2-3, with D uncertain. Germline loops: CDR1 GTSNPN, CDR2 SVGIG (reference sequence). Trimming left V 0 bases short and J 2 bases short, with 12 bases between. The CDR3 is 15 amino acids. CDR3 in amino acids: CAWSVLGGYTDTQYF. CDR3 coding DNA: TGTGCCTGGAGTGTACTCGGCGGATACACAGATACGCAGTATTTT.

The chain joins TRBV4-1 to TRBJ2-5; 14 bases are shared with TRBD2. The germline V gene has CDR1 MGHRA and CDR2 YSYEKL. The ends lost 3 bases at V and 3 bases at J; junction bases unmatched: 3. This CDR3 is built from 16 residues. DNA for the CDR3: TGCGCCAGCAGCCAGGGACTAGCGGGAGTTGAAGAGACCCAGTACTTC. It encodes CASSQGLAGVEETQYF.